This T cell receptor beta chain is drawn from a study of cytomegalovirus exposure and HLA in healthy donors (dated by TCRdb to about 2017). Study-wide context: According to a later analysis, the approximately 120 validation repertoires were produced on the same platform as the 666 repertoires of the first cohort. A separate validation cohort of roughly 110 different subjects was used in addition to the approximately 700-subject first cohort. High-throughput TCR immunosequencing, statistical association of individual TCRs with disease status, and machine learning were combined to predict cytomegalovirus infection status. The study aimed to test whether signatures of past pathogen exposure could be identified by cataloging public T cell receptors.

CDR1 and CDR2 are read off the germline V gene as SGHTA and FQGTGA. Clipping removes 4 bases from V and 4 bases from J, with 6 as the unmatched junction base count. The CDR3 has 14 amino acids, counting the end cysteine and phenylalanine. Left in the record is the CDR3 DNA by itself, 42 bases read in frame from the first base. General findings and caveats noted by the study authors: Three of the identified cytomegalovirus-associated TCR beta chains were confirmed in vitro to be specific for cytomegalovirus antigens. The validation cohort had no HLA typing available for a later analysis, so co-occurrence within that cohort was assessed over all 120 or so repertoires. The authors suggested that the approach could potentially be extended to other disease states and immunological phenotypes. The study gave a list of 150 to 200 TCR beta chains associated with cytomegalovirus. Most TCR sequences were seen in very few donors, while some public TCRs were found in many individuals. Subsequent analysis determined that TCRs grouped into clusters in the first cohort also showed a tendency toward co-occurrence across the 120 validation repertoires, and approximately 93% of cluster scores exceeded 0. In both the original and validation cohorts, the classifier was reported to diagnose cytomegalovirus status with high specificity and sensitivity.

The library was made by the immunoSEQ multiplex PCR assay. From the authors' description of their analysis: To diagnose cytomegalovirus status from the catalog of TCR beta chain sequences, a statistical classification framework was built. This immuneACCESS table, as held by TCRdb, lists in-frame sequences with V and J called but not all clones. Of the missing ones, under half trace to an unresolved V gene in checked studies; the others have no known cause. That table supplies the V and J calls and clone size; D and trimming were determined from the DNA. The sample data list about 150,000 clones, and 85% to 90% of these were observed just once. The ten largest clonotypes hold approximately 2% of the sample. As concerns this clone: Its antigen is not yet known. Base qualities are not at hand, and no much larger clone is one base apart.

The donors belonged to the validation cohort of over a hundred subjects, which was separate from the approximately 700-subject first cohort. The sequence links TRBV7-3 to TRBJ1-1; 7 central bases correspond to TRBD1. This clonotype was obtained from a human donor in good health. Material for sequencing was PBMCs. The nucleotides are TGTGCCAGCAGCTCGACGACAGGGCCCACTGAAGCTTTCTTT. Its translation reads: CASSSTTGPTEAFF.